One sample yielded the 6 T cell receptor beta chains listed below, sequenced in a study of Graves' ophthalmopathy and Graves' hyperthyroidism. The study amplified TCR beta CDR3 regions using RNA transcripts. After a first-round RT-PCR with HTBI primers, a second-round multiplex PCR was run. Each CDR3 protein gets one entry after TCRdb re-called the multiplex PCR reads with MiXCR. The data show over 650,000 distinct CDR3 sequences, about 38% seen once. The sequenced material came from peripheral blood. The receptors shown here come from an adult man with Graves' ophthalmopathy.

Turning to this clonotype: A much larger clone differs from this one at a single base, so this may be a read error. V is TRBV5-1 and J is TRBJ2-7, with 8 positions matching TRBD1. The V gene's germline CDR1 is SGHRS and CDR2 YFSETQ. This CDR3 region has 14 residues. The CDR3 loop is CVSSLTGESGEQYF. Written as DNA, the CDR3 is TGCGTCAGCAGCTTGACAGGGGAATCCGGCGAGCAGTACTTC.

There are many counts of this clonotype. J is TRBJ2-7 and V is TRBV2, with TRBD1 matching over 11 bases. The CDR3 sequence is 14 residues long. With 6 bases clipped from V and 4 bases from J, the junction kept 5 bases outside the gene matches. The V gene's germline CDR1 is SNHLY and CDR2 FYNNEI. The CDR3 DNA reads as TGTGCCAGCAGGGGACAGGGGGGCATATACGAGCAGTACTTC. Translating gives CASRGQGGIYEQYF.

This chain connects TRBV13 to TRBJ1-3; the D gene is possibly TRBD1 (6 bases). V lost 5 bases and J 6 bases, leaving 17 bases between the germline ends. The V gene's germline CDR1 is PRHDT and CDR2 FYEKMQ (reference sequence). The CDR3 has 15 residues. Here the CDR3 reads CASSHADSWVNTIYF. The CDR3, as DNA: TGTGCCAGCAGCCACGCGGACAGTTGGGTAAACACCATATATTTT.

The rearrangement joins TRBV29-1 to TRBJ2-7, with D perhaps matching TRBD1 or TRBD2 (7 bases each). Germline loops: CDR1 SQVTM, CDR2 ANQGSEA. V lost 7 bases and J 7 bases, leaving 14 bases between the germline ends. The CDR3 has 11 residues. CDR3 in DNA: TGCAGCGGCCTCAGGGGGGGAGAGCAGTACTTC. It translates to CSGLRGGEQYF.

This clonotype was seen at least ten times. J is TRBJ2-2 and V is TRBV9; the match to TRBD1 covers 12 bases. Looked up from germline, CDR1 is SGDLS and CDR2 is YYNGEE. The CDR3 length is 18 residues. The ends lost 2 bases at V and 5 bases at J; junction bases unmatched: 10. CDR3 region: CASSVPSQGQGATGELFF. The CDR3 DNA is TGTGCCAGCAGCGTTCCTAGCCAGGGACAGGGGGCAACCGGGGAGCTGTTTTTT.

This clonotype was seen a handful of times. The chain recombines TRBV2 with TRBJ2-5; the D is unclear. With 8 bases removed from V and 2 bases from J, the gap between germline ends came to 15 bases. Germline V gene data show CDR1 as SNHLY and CDR2 as FYNNEI. This CDR3 has 14 amino acids. The CDR3: CASSQTTLQETQYF. The CDR3, as DNA: TGTGCCAGCTCTCAGACAACGCTACAAGAGACCCAGTACTTC.